The rows below give T cell receptor beta chains drawn from one sample of a study of technical replicates of blood from several donors. Libraries were prepared by immunoSEQ multiplex PCR; TCRdb keeps only in-frame clonotypes and omits some of them. The sample lists fewer than 65,000 clones, 80% to 90% occurring once. The sequenced sample was PBMCs. All receptors come from a human donor in good health. Some clones in this sample may be carry-over from other donors' samples. Each CDR3 is given with its conserved first and last residue. The D gene is left open where the match is weak. Clone size is given for some rows only: seen once, a few or many times, or a class if the clone is expanded.

TRBD1,14,TRBJ1-6,TRBV2,.,TGTGCCAGCAGTACAGGGGGCTATAATTCACCCCTCCACTTT,CASSTGGYNSPLHF
.,15,TRBJ2-2,TRBV1,.,TGCACCAGCAGCCCTAGGCCTACCAACACCGGGGAGCTGTTTTTT,CTSSPRPTNTGELFF
.,14,TRBJ1-2,TRBV7-2,.,TGTGCCAGCAGCTTAGGTCAGGGGAACTATGGCTACACCTTC,CASSLGQGNYGYTF
.,14,TRBJ1-2,TRBV5-1,.,TGCGCCAGCAGCTTGATTGAGTTTGGAGGGGGCTACACCTTC,CASSLIEFGGGYTF
.,13,TRBJ1-2,TRBV5-6,few,TGTGCCAGCAGCTTGGTGCTACCCTATGGCTACACCTTC,CASSLVLPYGYTF
TRBD2,15,TRBJ2-5,TRBV2,.,TGTGCCAGCAGTGTAGGACTAGCGGGGCGGGAGACCCAGTACTTC,CASSVGLAGRETQYF
TRBD1,13,TRBJ1-2,TRBV15,.,TGTGCCACCAGCCCGGGACAGAACTATGGCTACACCTTC,CATSPGQNYGYTF
TRBD1,14,TRBJ1-6,TRBV5-1,.,TGCGCCAGCAGACTGACAGGGCGCAATTCACCCCTCCACTTT,CASRLTGRNSPLHF
TRBD2,16,TRBJ2-7,TRBV7-9,.,TGTGCCAGCAGCCCGAATACTAGCGGAATAACCTACGAGCAGTACTTC,CASSPNTSGITYEQYF
TRBD1,16,TRBJ2-1,TRBV6-5,.,TGTGCCAGCAGTTTGATTCCGGGACAGAGGGGGAATGAGCAGTTCTTC,CASSLIPGQRGNEQFF
.,12,TRBJ1-2,TRBV29-1,.,TGCAGCGTTGATCAGGGTGCCTATGGCTACACCTTC,CSVDQGAYGYTF
.,14,TRBJ1-1,TRBV6-5,.,TGTGCCAGCAGGAAAAGAGGGGGTTACACTGAAGCTTTCTTT,CASRKRGGYTEAFF
.,15,TRBJ1-5,TRBV5-6,.,TGTGCCAGCAGCTTCTCAGCCTTCGGGAATCAGCCCCAGCATTTT,CASSFSAFGNQPQHF
TRBD2,16,TRBJ2-5,TRBV19,.,TGTGCCAGTAGTATCTCGGGCGGGAGTACGGGGGAGACCCAGTACTTC,CASSISGGSTGETQYF
TRBD1,16,TRBJ2-7,TRBV25-1,.,TGTGCCAGCAGTGAGCGGGGACAGGGGTTGCTCTACGAGCAGTACTTC,CASSERGQGLLYEQYF
.,17,TRBJ2-3,TRBV4-1,few,TGCGCCAGCAGCCAGCTACAGGGAACTGGTGGCACAGATACGCAGTATTTT,CASSQLQGTGGTDTQYF
.,15,TRBJ1-1,TRBV4-1,.,TGCGCCAGCAGCCCCGCGGCGAGGGAGAACACTGAAGCTTTCTTT,CASSPAARENTEAFF
.,11,TRBJ2-1,TRBV20-1,.,TGCAGTGCTAGGGTAGTGGAGGGGCAGTTCTTC,CSARVVEGQFF
.,15,TRBJ2-1,TRBV5-1,.,TGCGCCAGCAGCCAGGGGATGGGGGCTTACAATGAGCAGTTCTTC,CASSQGMGAYNEQFF
.,13,TRBJ2-1,TRBV18,.,TGTGCCAGCTCACCAAAACAGGGCAATGAGCAGTTCTTC,CASSPKQGNEQFF
.,14,TRBJ2-2,TRBV4-2,.,TGTGCCAGCAGCCAACAGGTTAACACCGGGGAGCTGTTTTTT,CASSQQVNTGELFF
TRBD2,14,TRBJ2-7,TRBV6-5,.,TGTGCCAGCAGCTTAGGCGGGGGTAACTACGAGCAGTACTTC,CASSLGGGNYEQYF
TRBD2,17,TRBJ2-7,TRBV5-1,.,TGCGCCAGCAGCCGGAACCGACTAGCGGGAGGTTACTACGAGCAGTACTTC,CASSRNRLAGGYYEQYF
.,17,TRBJ1-1,TRBV11-2,.,TGTGCCAGCAGCCCCCGAAAAGGCGGCGGGGGTTACACTGAAGCTTTCTTT,CASSPRKGGGGYTEAFF
TRBD2,16,TRBJ2-5,TRBV5-4,.,TGTGCCAGCAGCCGACTGGGACTAGCGGGAATAGAGACCCAGTACTTC,CASSRLGLAGIETQYF
.,15,TRBJ2-2,TRBV19,.,TGTGCCAGTAGTATAGATTTGTTGAGTACCGGGGAGCTGTTTTTT,CASSIDLLSTGELFF